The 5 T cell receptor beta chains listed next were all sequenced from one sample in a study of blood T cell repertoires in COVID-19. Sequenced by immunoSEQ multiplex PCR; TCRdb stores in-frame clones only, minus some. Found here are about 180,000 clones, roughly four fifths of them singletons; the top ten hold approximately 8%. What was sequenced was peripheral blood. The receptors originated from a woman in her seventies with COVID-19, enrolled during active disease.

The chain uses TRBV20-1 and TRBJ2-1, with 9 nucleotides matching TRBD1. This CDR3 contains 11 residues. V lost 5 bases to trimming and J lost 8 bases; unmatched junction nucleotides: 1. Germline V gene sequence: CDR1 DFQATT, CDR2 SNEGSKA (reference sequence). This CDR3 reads CSADRGYEQFF. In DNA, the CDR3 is TGCAGTGCTGACAGGGGGTATGAGCAGTTCTTC.

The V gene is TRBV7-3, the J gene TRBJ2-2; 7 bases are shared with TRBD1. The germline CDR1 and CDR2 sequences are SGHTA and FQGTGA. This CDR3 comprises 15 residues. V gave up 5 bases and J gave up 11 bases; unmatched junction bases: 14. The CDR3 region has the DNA TGTGCCAGCAGCATTGGACAGGTTGGGCTAGGAGAGCTGTTTTTT. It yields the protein CASSIGQVGLGELFF.

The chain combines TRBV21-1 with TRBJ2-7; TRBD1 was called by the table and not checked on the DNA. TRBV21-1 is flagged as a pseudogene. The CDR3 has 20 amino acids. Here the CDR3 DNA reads TGTGCCAGCAGCAAAGCACTCCGAAAAGTTGAACAGGGGCCTTCCTACGAGCAGTACTTC. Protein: CASSKALRKVEQGPSYEQYF.

Here the CDR3 DNA reads TGTGCCAGCTCACCAGGGAGTGGCTACACCTTC. Translation: CASSPGSGYTF. V usage is TRBV18 and J usage is TRBJ1-2; no reliable D call. The V gene lost 2 bases and the J gene lost 7 bases, with 5 bases spanning the gap. Germline V lookup: CDR1 KGHSH, CDR2 LQKENI. The CDR3 sequence is 11 residues long.

In DNA, the CDR3 is TGTGCCAGTAGTGTTATAGCGGGGACCACCGGGGAGCTGTTTTTT. This translates into CASSVIAGTTGELFF. V and J are TRBV19 and TRBJ2-2; TRBD2 matches at 8 bases. The CDR3 consists of 15 residues. Germline lookup yields CDR1 LNHDA and CDR2 SQIVND (reference sequence). J was trimmed by 4 bases and V by 5 bases; bases with no gene match: 6. The entire variable domain, with the rest obtained from reference TRBV19 and TRBJ2-2, is as follows: DGGITQSPKYLFRKEGQNVTLSCEQNLNHDAMYWYRQDPGQGLRLIYYSQIVNDFQKGDIAEGYSVSREKKESFPLTVTSAQKNPTAFYLCASSVIAGTTGELFFGEGSRLTVL.